What follows are 20 T cell receptor beta chains derived from one specimen sequenced in a study of blood T cell repertoires in COVID-19. Profiling relied on immunoSEQ multiplex PCR, and the TCRdb table lists in-frame clones only, not all of them. The sample lists 350,000 to 550,000 clones, around 88% occurring once. The specimen sequenced was peripheral blood. All receptors come from a woman between 25 and 40 years old with acute or convalescent COVID-19.

This rearrangement joins TRBV10-3 to TRBJ2-7; 10 bases are shared with TRBD1. V trimming: 4 bases; J trimming: 3 bases; junction bases outside the gene matches: 0. Looked up from germline, CDR1 is ENHRY and CDR2 is SYGVKD. The CDR3 covers 13 residues. CDR3 sequence: CAISGTGGYEQYF. Written as DNA, the CDR3 is TGTGCCATCAGTGGGACAGGGGGCTACGAGCAGTACTTC.

This clone was seen ten or more times. This sequence joins TRBV7-2 and TRBJ2-3, with 9 bases identical to TRBD1. V shed 3 bases and J 4 bases; nucleotides not matched to a gene: 2. From germline, CDR1 is SGHTA and CDR2 FQGNSA. This CDR3 is 14 amino acids long. CDR3 coding DNA: TGTGCCAGCAGCTTGGACAGGGGAGCAGATACGCAGTATTTT. Translated: CASSLDRGADTQYF.

The chain recombines TRBV2 with TRBJ2-5, with 13 bases aligning to TRBD2. The CDR3 is made up of 17 amino acids. Germline-derived CDR1 and CDR2 are SNHLY and FYNNEI. The trim removed 4 bases at V and 0 bases at J, leaving 5 bases unmatched. The CDR3 sequence is CASSVALAGGYQETQYF. Written as DNA, the CDR3 is TGTGCCAGCAGTGTAGCACTAGCGGGGGGGTACCAAGAGACCCAGTACTTC.

The rearrangement joins TRBV19 to TRBJ1-6, with D perhaps TRBD1 (6 bases). Germline V gene sequence: CDR1 LNHDA, CDR2 SQIVND (reference sequence). The CDR3 spans 14 residues. With 3 bases removed from V and 8 bases from J, the gap between germline ends came to 11 bases. CDR3 in amino acids: CASSITGRDSPLHF. The CDR3 DNA follows: TGTGCCAGTAGTATTACAGGGAGGGATTCACCCCTCCACTTT. Supplemented by reference TRBV19 and TRBJ1-6, the full variable domain reads DGGITQSPKYLFRKEGQNVTLSCEQNLNHDAMYWYRQDPGQGLRLIYYSQIVNDFQKGDIAEGYSVSREKKESFPLTVTSAQKNPTAFYLCASSITGRDSPLHFGNGTRLTVT.

The chain combines TRBV4-1 with TRBJ2-7, with 7 bases that match TRBD1. With 3 bases clipped from V and 6 bases from J, the junction kept 11 bases outside the gene matches. Germline V CDR1 and CDR2: MGHRA, YSYEKL. CDR3 length: 15 amino acids. The CDR3 loop is CASSQNPGQSSEQYF. For the CDR3, the DNA is TGCGCCAGCAGCCAGAACCCGGGACAGAGCAGCGAGCAGTACTTC.

The chain couples TRBV7-2 to TRBJ2-7; tentative D call: TRBD1 (6 bases). V was clipped by 5 bases and J by 3 bases, with 8 bases between them. The CDR3 has 12 amino acids. CDR1 and CDR2 from the germline V gene are SGHTA and FQGNSA. In nucleotides, the CDR3 is TGTGCCAGCAGCCGAGGGGGCTACGAGCAGTACTTC. Protein product: CASSRGGYEQYF.

J is TRBJ2-5 and V is TRBV7-2, with unresolved D. Trimming took 1 base from V and 6 from J, leaving 9 bases between them. This CDR3 has 13 amino acids. In germline, CDR1 is SGHTA, CDR2 FQGNSA. The CDR3 here is CASSLDRFQTQYF. In DNA, the CDR3 is TGTGCCAGCAGCTTAGATCGGTTCCAGACCCAGTACTTC. The entire variable domain, with the rest obtained from reference TRBV7-2 and TRBJ2-5, is as follows: GAGVSQSPSNKVTEKGKDVELRCDPISGHTALYWYRQSLGQGLEFLIYFQGNSAPDKSGLPSDRFSAERTGGSVSTLTIQRTQQEDSAVYLCASSLDRFQTQYFGPGTRLLVL.

CDR3 amino acids: CASNLAGRGYEQYF. The CDR3, as DNA: TGTGCCAGCAACCTAGCGGGGAGGGGCTACGAGCAGTACTTC. This chain uses TRBV5-6 with TRBJ2-7; TRBD2 matches at 9 bases. Germline V gives CDR1 SGHDT, CDR2 YYEEEE. V was pared by 6 bases and J by 3 bases, with 7 bases of the junction left unmatched. This CDR3 has 14 residues.

V gene TRBV10-3 combines with J gene TRBJ2-5; 8 nucleotides line up with TRBD2. CDR3 length equals 15 residues. J was trimmed by 0 bases and V by 10 bases; bases with no gene match: 10. Germline CDR1 and CDR2: ENHRY and SYGVKD. CDR3: CATQPSGQNQETQYF. The DNA of the CDR3 is TGTGCCACCCAGCCTAGCGGGCAGAACCAAGAGACCCAGTACTTC.

This clone was counted only a few times. J is TRBJ2-2 and V is TRBV5-4, with D possibly being TRBD1 (6 bases). The CDR3 has 14 amino acids. The germline V gene has CDR1 SGHNT and CDR2 YYREEE (reference sequence). Trimming left V 4 bases short and J 5 bases short, with 12 bases between. The chain's CDR3 is CASSPGVRTGELFF. DNA for the CDR3: TGTGCCAGCAGCCCAGGGGTTAGGACCGGGGAGCTGTTTTTT.

The chain has TRBV10-2 and TRBJ1-5; 8 bases map to TRBD1. V shed 5 bases and J 3 bases; nucleotides not matched to a gene: 6. The CDR3 covers 15 residues. Germline CDR1 reads WSHSY; CDR2 reads SAAADI. The CDR3: CASSPGQVYNQPQHF. CDR3 nucleotides: TGCGCCAGCAGTCCGGGACAGGTCTACAATCAGCCCCAGCATTTT.

This chain links TRBV7-2 with TRBJ2-3; TRBD1 aligns across 10 bases. CDR1 SGHTA and CDR2 FQGNSA come from the germline V gene. With V trimmed by 6 bases and J by 11 bases, 14 bases remained unmatched. This CDR3 is 15 amino acids long. CDR3 residues: CASRTRDRGDLVQYF. Written as DNA, the CDR3 is TGTGCCAGCAGAACCCGGGACAGGGGAGATTTGGTGCAGTATTTT.

The chain's CDR3 is CASSFGIDWMETQYF. In DNA form, the CDR3 reads TGTGCCAGCAGCTTCGGGATAGATTGGATGGAGACCCAGTACTTC. This rearrangement joins TRBV11-2 to TRBJ2-5, with D maybe TRBD2 (5 bases). The germline V and J ends were trimmed by 3 bases and 5 bases, with 16 bases remaining between them. This CDR3 contains 15 residues. Looked up from germline, CDR1 is SGHAT and CDR2 is FQNNGV.

The chain uses TRBV6-5 and TRBJ1-1, with a possible D match to TRBD1 (5 bases). The germline V and J ends were trimmed by 2 bases and 0 bases, with 7 bases remaining between them. Germline V lookup: CDR1 MNHEY, CDR2 SVGAGI. The CDR3 sequence is 14 residues long. CDR3 residues: CASSYGAVNTEAFF. The CDR3 region has the DNA TGTGCCAGCAGTTACGGGGCAGTGAACACTGAAGCTTTCTTT.

The chain couples TRBV27 to TRBJ2-7, with 10 bases fitting TRBD1. The germline CDR1 and CDR2 sequences are MNHEY and SMNVEV (reference sequence). V dropped 6 bases and J dropped 5; count of bases not matched to a gene: 7. This CDR3 has 14 residues. The CDR3 spells CASSARQGAHEQYF. CDR3 DNA: TGTGCCAGCAGCGCCAGACAGGGGGCCCACGAGCAGTACTTC.

The chain links TRBV2 to TRBJ2-7; TRBD1 might be the D (6 bases). CDR1 SNHLY and CDR2 FYNNEI come from the germline V gene. This CDR3 has 13 residues. V gave up 4 bases and J gave up 4 bases, with 11 bases separating them. CDR3: CASSAHREYEQYF. The CDR3 DNA follows: TGTGCCAGCAGTGCGCACAGGGAGTACGAGCAGTACTTC.

This chain uses TRBV7-8 with TRBJ2-1, with D hard to call. The CDR3 spans 15 residues. The V gene lost 2 bases and the J gene lost 0 bases, with 8 bases spanning the gap. Germline V gene data show CDR1 as SGHVS and CDR2 as FQNEAQ. The CDR3 DNA reads as TGTGCCAGCAGCTTAACACGGAGCTCCTACAATGAGCAGTTCTTC. Translating it yields CASSLTRSSYNEQFF. Together with reference TRBV7-8 and TRBJ2-1, the CDR3 gives the full variable domain: GAGVSQSPRYKVAKRGQDVALRCDPISGHVSLFWYQQALGQGPEFLTYFQNEAQLDKSGLPSDRFFAERPEGSVSTLKIQRTQQEDSAVYLCASSLTRSSYNEQFFGPGTRLTVL.

The chain is built from TRBV19 and TRBJ1-2, with D possibly being TRBD1 (5 bases). This CDR3 has 16 residues. From germline, CDR1 is LNHDA and CDR2 SQIVND (reference sequence). The ends were cut back, 9 bases at V and 8 bases at J, with 28 bases in the middle. The CDR3 DNA follows: TGTGCCAGCATATCCTCACGAGTGGAGGGGCCAGGGGGCTACACCTTC. It is translated as CASISSRVEGPGGYTF. The variable domain in full, completed from reference TRBV19 and TRBJ1-2, reads DGGITQSPKYLFRKEGQNVTLSCEQNLNHDAMYWYRQDPGQGLRLIYYSQIVNDFQKGDIAEGYSVSREKKESFPLTVTSAQKNPTAFYLCASISSRVEGPGGYTFGSGTRLTVV.

The V and J genes are TRBV6-6 and TRBJ2-2; 8 positions agree with TRBD1. The V and J ends lost 6 bases and 1 base, in that order; junction bases with no gene match: 7. There are 16 residues in the CDR3. From germline, CDR1 is MNHNY and CDR2 SVGAGI (reference sequence). DNA for the CDR3: TGTGCCAGCAGGCCGACAGGGGCCTTGAACACCGGGGAGCTGTTTTTT. Translating gives CASRPTGALNTGELFF.

The J gene is TRBJ2-1, the V gene TRBV5-1; the D gene is possibly TRBD2 (5 bases). This CDR3 comprises 14 residues. Germline V CDR1 and CDR2: SGHRS, YFSETQ. V was shortened by 5 bases and J by 9 bases, with 18 bases between the two germline ends. In nucleotides, the CDR3 is TGCGCCAGCAGTATCCAGGAGAGAGAGGGTGAGCAGTTCTTC. Translated: CASSIQEREGEQFF.